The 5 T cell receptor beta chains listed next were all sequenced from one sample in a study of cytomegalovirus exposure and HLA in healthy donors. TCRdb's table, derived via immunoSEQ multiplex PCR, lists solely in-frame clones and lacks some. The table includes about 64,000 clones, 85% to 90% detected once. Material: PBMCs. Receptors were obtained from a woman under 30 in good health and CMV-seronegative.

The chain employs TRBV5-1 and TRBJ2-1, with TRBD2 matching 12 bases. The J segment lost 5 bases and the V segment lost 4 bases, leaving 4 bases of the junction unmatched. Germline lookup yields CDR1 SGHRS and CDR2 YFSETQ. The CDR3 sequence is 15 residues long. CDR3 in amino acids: CASSPRTSGNNEQFF. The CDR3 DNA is TGCGCCAGCAGCCCCCGGACTAGCGGGAACAATGAGCAGTTCTTC.

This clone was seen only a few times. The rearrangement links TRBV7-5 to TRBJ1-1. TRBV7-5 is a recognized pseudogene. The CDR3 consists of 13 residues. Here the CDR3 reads CVRSSLIVEPAFF. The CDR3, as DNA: TGTGTCAGAAGCTCACTAATAGTAGAACCTGCTTTCTTT.

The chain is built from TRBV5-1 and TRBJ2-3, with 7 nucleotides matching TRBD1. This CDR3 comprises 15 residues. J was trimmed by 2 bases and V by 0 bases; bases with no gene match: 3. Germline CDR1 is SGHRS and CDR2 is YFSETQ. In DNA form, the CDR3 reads TGCGCCAGCAGCTTGGGAGGGGGCCCCACAGATACGCAGTATTTT. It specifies CASSLGGGPTDTQYF.

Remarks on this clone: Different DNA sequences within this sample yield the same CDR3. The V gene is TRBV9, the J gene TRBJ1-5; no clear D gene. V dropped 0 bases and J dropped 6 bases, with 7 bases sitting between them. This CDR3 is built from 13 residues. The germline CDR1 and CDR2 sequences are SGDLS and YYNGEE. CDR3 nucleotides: TGTGCCAGCAGCGTAGCCGGAGGTCAGCCCCAGCATTTT. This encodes CASSVAGGQPQHF.

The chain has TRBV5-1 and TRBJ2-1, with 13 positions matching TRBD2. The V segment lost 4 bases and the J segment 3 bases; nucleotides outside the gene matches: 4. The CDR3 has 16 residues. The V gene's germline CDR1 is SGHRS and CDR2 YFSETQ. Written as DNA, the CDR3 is TGCGCCAGCAGCAGGGGACTAGCGGGAATCTACAATGAGCAGTTCTTC. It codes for CASSRGLAGIYNEQFF.